This T cell receptor (beta chain) was obtained from a study of response to subunit inactivated influenza vaccine. General study results and limits: Each seasonal flu vaccination may recruit only limited new T cells, authors suggested.

This clonotype showed up many times. The antigen is unknown. TCRdb reprocessed the RT-PCR reads via MiXCR and lists one record per CDR3 protein. The table records about 700,000 distinct CDR3 sequences, approximately 15% of them present only once. V trimming: 1 base; J trimming: 4 bases; junction bases outside the gene matches: 3. The CDR3 has 14 residues. Germline values: CDR1 LGHDT, CDR2 YNNKEL (reference sequence). The V call is TRBV3-1, the J call TRBJ1-2; the match to TRBD1 covers 7 bases. This TCR was sampled from a man between 50 and 59 years old who received an inactivated influenza vaccine. The specimen was PBMCs from blood, collected roughly 15 days before vaccination. CDR3 sequence reads: CASSQGQGGYGYTF. Here the CDR3 DNA reads TGTGCCAGCAGCCAAGGACAGGGAGGCTATGGCTACACCTTC. The full variable domain, in which reference TRBV3-1 and TRBJ1-2 provide the parts outside the CDR3, is DTAVSQTPKYLVTQMGNDKSIKCEQNLGHDTMYWYKQDSKKFLKIMFSYNNKELIINETVPNRFSPKSPDKAHLNLHINSLELGDSAVYFCASSQGQGGYGYTFGSGTRLTVV.